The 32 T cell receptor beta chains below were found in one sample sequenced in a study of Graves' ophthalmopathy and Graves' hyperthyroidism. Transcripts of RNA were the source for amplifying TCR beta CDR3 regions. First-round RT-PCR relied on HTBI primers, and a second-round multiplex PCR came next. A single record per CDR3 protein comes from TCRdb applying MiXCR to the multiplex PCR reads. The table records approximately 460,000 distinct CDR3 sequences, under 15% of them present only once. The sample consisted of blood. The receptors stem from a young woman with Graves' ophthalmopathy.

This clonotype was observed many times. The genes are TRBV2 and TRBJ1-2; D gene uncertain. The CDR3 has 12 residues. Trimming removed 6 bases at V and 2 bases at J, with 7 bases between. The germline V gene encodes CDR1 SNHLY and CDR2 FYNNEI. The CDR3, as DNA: TGTGCCAGCAGAGGGAGCAACTATGGCTACACCTTC. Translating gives CASRGSNYGYTF. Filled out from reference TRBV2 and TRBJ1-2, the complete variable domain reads EPEVTQTPSHQVTQMGQEVILRCVPISNHLYFYWYRQILGQKVEFLVSFYNNEISEKSEIFDDQFSVERPDGSNFTLKIRSTKLEDSAMYFCASRGSNYGYTFGSGTRLTVV.

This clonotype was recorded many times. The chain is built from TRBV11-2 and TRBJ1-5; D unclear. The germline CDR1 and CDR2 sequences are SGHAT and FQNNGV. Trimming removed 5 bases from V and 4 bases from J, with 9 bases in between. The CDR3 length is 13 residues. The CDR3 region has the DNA TGTGCCAGCAGCCTAATATGGAATCAGCCCCAGCATTTT. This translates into CASSLIWNQPQHF.

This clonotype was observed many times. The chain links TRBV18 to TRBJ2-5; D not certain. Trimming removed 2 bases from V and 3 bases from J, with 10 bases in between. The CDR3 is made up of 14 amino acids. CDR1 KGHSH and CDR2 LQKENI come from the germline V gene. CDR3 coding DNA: TGTGCCAGCTCACCAATGCGAACAGAAGAGACCCAGTACTTC. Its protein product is CASSPMRTEETQYF.

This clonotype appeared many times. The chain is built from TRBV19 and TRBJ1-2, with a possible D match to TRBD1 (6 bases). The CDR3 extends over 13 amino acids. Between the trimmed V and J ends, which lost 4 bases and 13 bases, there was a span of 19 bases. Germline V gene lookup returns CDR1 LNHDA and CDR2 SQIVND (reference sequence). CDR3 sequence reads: CASSTGQSGAVTF. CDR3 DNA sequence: TGTGCCAGTAGTACAGGACAGTCGGGAGCTGTCACCTTC.

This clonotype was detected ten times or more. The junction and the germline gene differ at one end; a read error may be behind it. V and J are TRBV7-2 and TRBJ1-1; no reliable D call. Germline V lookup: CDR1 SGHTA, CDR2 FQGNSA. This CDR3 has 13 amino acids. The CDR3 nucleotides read TGTGCCGGCAGCCGGACGGTTGACACTGAAGCTTTCTTT. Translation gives CAGSRTVDTEAFF.

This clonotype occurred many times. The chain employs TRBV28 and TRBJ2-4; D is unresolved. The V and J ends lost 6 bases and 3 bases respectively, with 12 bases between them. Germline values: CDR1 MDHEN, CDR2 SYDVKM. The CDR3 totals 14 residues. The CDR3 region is CASSPLEVKNIQYF. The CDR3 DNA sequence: TGTGCCAGCAGCCCCCTCGAAGTCAAAAACATTCAGTACTTC.

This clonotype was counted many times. CDR3 loop: CASTTAGRGTEAFF. In DNA form, the CDR3 reads TGTGCCAGCACTACCGCTGGCAGGGGCACTGAAGCTTTCTTT. This sequence joins TRBV6-1 and TRBJ1-1; TRBD1 is a possible D gene (6 bases). The germline V gene encodes CDR1 MNHNS and CDR2 SASEGT. The V end was cut by 7 bases, the J end by 4 bases, with 16 bases between. The CDR3 totals 14 residues.

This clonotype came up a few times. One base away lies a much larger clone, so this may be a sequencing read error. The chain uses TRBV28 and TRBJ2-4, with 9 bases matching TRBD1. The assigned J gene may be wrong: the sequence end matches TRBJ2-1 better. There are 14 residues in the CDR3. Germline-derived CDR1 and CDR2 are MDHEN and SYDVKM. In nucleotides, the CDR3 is TGTGCCAGCAGGGACAGGGGAATGGAAAACATTCAGTTCTTC. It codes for CASRDRGMENIQFF.

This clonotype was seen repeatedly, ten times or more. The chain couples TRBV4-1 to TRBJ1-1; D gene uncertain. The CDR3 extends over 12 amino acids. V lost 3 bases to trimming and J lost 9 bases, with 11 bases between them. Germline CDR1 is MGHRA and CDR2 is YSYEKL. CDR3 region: CASSHDGFKAFF. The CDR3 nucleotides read TGCGCCAGCAGCCACGACGGCTTTAAAGCTTTCTTT.

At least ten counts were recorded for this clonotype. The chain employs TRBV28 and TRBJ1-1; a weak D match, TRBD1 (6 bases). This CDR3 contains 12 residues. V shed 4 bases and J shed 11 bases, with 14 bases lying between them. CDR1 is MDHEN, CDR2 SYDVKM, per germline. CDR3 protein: CASSSGVSEAFF. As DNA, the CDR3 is TGTGCCAGCAGTTCAGGGGTGTCGGAGGCTTTCTTT.

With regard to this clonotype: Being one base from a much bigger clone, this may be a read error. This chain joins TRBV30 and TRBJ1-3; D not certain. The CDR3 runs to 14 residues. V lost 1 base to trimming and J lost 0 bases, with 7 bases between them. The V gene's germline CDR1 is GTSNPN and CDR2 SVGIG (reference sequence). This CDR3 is CAWSGTSSGNTIYF. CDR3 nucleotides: TGTGCCTGGAGTGGGACCAGCTCTGGAAACACCATATATTTT.

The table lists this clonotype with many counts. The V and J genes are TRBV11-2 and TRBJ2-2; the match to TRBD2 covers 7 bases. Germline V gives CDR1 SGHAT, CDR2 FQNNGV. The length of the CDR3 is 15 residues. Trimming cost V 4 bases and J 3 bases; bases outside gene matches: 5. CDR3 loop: CASSSGGSYTGELFF. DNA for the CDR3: TGTGCCAGCAGCTCGGGCGGGAGTTACACCGGGGAGCTGTTTTTT.

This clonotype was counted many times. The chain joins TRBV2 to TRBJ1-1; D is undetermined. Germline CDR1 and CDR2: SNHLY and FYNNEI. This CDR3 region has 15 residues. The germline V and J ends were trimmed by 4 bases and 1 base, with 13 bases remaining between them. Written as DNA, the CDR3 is TGTGCCAGCAGTGTTATCCAGACCCGGAACACTGAAGCTTTCTTT. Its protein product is CASSVIQTRNTEAFF.

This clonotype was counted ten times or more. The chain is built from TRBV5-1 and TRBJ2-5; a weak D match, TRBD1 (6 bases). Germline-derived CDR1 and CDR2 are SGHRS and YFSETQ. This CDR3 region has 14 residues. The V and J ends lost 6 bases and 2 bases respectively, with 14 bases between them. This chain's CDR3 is CASNPTGKQETQYF. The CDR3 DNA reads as TGCGCCAGCAACCCCACAGGGAAACAAGAGACCCAGTACTTC.

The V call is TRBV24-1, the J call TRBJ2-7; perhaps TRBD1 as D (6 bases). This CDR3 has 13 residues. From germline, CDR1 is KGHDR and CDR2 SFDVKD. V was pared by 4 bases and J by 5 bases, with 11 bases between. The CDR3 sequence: CATSDDRSNEQYF. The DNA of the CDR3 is TGTGCCACCAGTGACGACAGGAGCAACGAGCAGTACTTC.

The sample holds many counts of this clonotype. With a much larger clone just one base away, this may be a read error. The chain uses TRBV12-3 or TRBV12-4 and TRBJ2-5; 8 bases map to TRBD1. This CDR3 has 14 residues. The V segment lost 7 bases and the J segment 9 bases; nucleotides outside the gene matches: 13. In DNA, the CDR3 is TGTGCCAGCAACCGTGGACAGGGTCAGGATCCCCAGTACTTC. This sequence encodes CASNRGQGQDPQYF.

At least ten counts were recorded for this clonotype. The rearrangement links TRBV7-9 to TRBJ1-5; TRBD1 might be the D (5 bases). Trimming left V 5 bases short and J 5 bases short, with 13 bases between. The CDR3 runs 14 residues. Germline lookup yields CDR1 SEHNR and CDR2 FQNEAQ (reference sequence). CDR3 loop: CASSTNGGDQPQHF. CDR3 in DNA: TGTGCCAGCAGCACCAACGGGGGAGATCAGCCCCAGCATTTT.

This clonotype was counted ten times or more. DNA for the CDR3: TGTGCCAGCAGATGGACGCTGGCGGACACTGAAGCTTTCTTT. It specifies CASRWTLADTEAFF. The chain links TRBV6-1 to TRBJ1-1; D unresolved. The CDR3 is made up of 14 amino acids. The germline V gene has CDR1 MNHNS and CDR2 SASEGT. V lost 6 bases, J lost 3 bases, and 14 bases lay in between.

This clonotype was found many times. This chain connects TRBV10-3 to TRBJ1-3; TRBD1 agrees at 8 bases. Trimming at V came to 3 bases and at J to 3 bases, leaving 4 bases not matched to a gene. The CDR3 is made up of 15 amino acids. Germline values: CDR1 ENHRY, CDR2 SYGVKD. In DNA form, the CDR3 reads TGTGCCATCAGTGACGTCGGACAGGGTGGAAACACCATATATTTT. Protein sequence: CAISDVGQGGNTIYF.

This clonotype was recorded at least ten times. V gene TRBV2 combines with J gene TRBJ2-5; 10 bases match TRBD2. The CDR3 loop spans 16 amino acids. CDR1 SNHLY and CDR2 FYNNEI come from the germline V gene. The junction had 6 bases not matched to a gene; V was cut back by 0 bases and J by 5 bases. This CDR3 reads CASSEAIAGGWETQYF. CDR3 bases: TGTGCCAGCAGTGAAGCGATAGCGGGGGGTTGGGAGACCCAGTACTTC.

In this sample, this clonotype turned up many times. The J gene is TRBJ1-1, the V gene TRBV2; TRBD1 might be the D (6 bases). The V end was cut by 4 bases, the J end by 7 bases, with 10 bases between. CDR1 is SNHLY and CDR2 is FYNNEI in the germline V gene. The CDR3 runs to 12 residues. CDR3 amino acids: CASSVTDSEAFF. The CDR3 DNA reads TGTGCCAGCAGTGTGACGGACAGTGAAGCTTTCTTT.

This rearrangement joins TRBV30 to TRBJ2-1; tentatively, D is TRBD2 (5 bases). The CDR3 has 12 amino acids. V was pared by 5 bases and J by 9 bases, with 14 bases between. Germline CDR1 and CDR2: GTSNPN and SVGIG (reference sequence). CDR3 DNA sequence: TGTGCCTGGCTACCGGGGATTTCTGAGCAGTTCTTC. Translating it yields CAWLPGISEQFF.

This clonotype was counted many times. For the CDR3, the DNA is TGTGCCAGTAGCGACAGGGGTCTCTATGGCTACACCTTC. Protein: CASSDRGLYGYTF. The genes are TRBV19 and TRBJ1-2; 8 positions match TRBD1. Germline V gene sequence: CDR1 LNHDA, CDR2 SQIVND (reference sequence). V trimming: 6 bases; J trimming: 4 bases; junction bases outside the gene matches: 4. There are 13 residues in the CDR3.

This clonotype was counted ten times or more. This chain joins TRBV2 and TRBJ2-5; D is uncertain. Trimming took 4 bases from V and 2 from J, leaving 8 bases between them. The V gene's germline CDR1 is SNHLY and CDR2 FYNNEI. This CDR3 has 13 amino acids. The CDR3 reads CASSVLGQETQYF. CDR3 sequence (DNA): TGTGCCAGCAGTGTTCTCGGGCAAGAGACCCAGTACTTC.

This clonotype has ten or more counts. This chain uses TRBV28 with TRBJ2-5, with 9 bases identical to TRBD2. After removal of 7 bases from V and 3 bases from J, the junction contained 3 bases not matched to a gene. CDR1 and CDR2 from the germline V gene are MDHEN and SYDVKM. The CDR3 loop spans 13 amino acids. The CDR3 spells CASNSGGKETQYF. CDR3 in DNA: TGTGCCAGCAATAGCGGGGGAAAAGAGACCCAGTACTTC. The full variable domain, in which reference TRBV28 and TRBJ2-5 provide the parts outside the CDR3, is DVKVTQSSRYLVKRTGEKVFLECVQDMDHENMFWYRQDPGLGLRLIYFSYDVKMKEKGDIPEGYSVSREKKERFSLILESASTNQTSMYLCASNSGGKETQYFGPGTRLLVL.

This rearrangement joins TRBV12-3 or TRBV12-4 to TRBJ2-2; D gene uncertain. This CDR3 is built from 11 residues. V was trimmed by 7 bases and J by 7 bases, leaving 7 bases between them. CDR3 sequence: CASTVGGELFF. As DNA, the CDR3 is TGTGCCAGCACGGTGGGCGGGGAGCTGTTTTTT.

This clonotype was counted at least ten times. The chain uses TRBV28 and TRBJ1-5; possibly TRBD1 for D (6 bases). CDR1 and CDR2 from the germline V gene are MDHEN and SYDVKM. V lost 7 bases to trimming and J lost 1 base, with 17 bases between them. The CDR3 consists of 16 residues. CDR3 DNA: TGTGCCAGCACAATCCTGGGTGGGGGCAGCAATCAGCCCCAGCATTTT. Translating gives CASTILGGGSNQPQHF.

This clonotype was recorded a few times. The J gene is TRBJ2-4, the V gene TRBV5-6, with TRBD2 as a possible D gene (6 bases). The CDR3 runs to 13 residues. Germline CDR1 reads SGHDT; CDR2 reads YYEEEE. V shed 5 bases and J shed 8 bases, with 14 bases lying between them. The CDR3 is CASRGEVGDIQYF. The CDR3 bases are TGTGCCAGCAGGGGGGAGGTTGGGGACATTCAGTACTTC.

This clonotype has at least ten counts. The CDR3 region has the DNA TGCAGCGTTGTGGGGGATTCCGGGGAGCTGTTTTTT. Its translation: CSVVGDSGELFF. The genes are TRBV29-1 and TRBJ2-2; D possibly uses TRBD1 or TRBD2 (5 bases each). Germline V lookup: CDR1 SQVTM, CDR2 ANQGSEA. V lost 4 bases and J 6 bases, leaving 9 bases between the germline ends. There are 12 residues in the CDR3.

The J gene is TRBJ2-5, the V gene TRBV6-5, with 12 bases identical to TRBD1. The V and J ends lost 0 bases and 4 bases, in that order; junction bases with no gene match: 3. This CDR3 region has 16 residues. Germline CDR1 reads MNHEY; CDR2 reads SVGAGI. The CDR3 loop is CASSYSGTGGRETQYF. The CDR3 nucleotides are TGTGCCAGCAGTTACTCCGGGACAGGGGGCAGAGAGACCCAGTACTTC.

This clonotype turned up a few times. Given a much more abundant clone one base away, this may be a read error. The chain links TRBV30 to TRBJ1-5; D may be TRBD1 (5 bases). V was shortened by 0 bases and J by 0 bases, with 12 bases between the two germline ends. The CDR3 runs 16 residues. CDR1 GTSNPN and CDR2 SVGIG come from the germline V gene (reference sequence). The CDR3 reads CAWSVQGVYSNQPQHF. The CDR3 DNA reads TGTGCCTGGAGTGTACAAGGGGTCTATAGCAATCAGCCCCAGCATTTT. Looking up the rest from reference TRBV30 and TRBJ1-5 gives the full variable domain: SQTIHQWPATLVQPVGSPLSLECTVEGTSNPNLYWYRQAAGRGLQLLFYSVGIGQISSEVPQNLSASRPQDRQFILSSKKLLLSDSGFYLCAWSVQGVYSNQPQHFGDGTRLSIL.

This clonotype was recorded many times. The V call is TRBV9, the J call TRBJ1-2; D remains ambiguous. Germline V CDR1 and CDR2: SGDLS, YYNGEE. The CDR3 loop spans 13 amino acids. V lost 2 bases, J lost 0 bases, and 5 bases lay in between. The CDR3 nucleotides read TGTGCCAGCAGCGTTGACGCTAACTATGGCTACACCTTC. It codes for CASSVDANYGYTF.